The 14 T cell receptor beta chains in this list originate from one sample, sequenced in a study of T-cell memory formation after mild COVID-19 (dated by TCRdb to about 2021). The library was made by 5' RACE. Sequenced using an Illumina NovaSeq 6000. TCRdb handled the public reads itself, with Q25 trimming in fastp and clone calling in MiXCR, and kept productive beta chains. Rows are combined by CDR3 protein, so each entry shows the most common genes and DNA. For this sample the table gives about 150,000 distinct CDR3 sequences, of which 25% were detected only once. The ten largest clonotypes hold around a quarter of the sample. Sequencing was carried out using PBMCs or a T cell subset sorted from them (not recorded which). The receptors originated from an adult woman who had mild COVID-19 (a few samples of this study predate the infection). The sample titles of this study are shuffled in the database, so cell type and time point are left out; the donor was told from shared clones.

The V call is TRBV7-9, the J call TRBJ2-5; D call uncertain. The germline V gene encodes CDR1 SEHNR and CDR2 FQNEAQ (reference sequence). V shed 7 bases and J shed 5 bases, with 11 bases lying between them. The CDR3 sequence is 12 residues long. For the CDR3, the DNA is TGTGCCAGCACCCAGTTCGGGGAGACCCAGTACTTC. Translated: CASTQFGETQYF.

The CDR3 DNA is TGCGCCAGCAGCCCTCGATGGGGAGTCCAAGAGAACACTGAAGCTTTCTTT. Its protein product is CASSPRWGVQENTEAFF. V is TRBV4-3 and J is TRBJ1-1; D remains ambiguous. The CDR3 extends over 17 amino acids. Germline CDR1 is LGHNA and CDR2 is YSLEER. Trimming shortened V by 4 bases and J by 1 base, and 19 bases separated the two germline ends.

V is TRBV7-2 and J is TRBJ2-5; the D is unclear. V was trimmed by 0 bases and J by 5 bases, leaving 7 bases between them. The CDR3 has 13 amino acids. CDR1 is SGHTA and CDR2 is FQGNSA in the germline V gene. CDR3 in amino acids: CASSLAGTETQYF. In DNA, the CDR3 is TGTGCCAGCAGCTTAGCAGGAACCGAGACCCAGTACTTC.

This clonotype turned up a few times. The rearrangement links TRBV9 to TRBJ2-6, with no clear D. Germline CDR1 and CDR2: SGDLS and YYNGEE. The CDR3 has 16 residues. The V gene lost 4 bases and the J gene lost 3 bases, with 14 bases spanning the gap. CDR3 in DNA: TGTGCCAGCAGCCCGCTTGGCGCTGGTGGGGCCAACGTCCTGACTTTC. Protein: CASSPLGAGGANVLTF.

In its sample, this clonotype was seen a few times. This chain uses TRBV12-3 or TRBV12-4 with TRBJ2-3; 7 nucleotides agree with TRBD2. After removal of 3 bases from V and 2 bases from J, the junction contained 8 bases not matched to a gene. The CDR3 runs 16 residues. The DNA of the CDR3 is TGTGCCAGCAGTTTTTCTCATGCGGGAGTCACAGATACGCAGTATTTT. Amino acid sequence: CASSFSHAGVTDTQYF.

V is TRBV11-1 and J is TRBJ2-3; TRBD1 matches 7 bases. V trimming: 1 base; J trimming: 3 bases; junction bases outside the gene matches: 13. The CDR3 totals 18 residues. CDR1 SGHAT and CDR2 FQDESV come from the germline V gene (reference sequence). The CDR3 is CASSLGLTRQGDTDTQYF. The DNA for the CDR3 is TGTGCCAGCAGCTTAGGACTGACGAGACAGGGCGATACAGATACGCAGTATTTT.

This chain links TRBV29-1 with TRBJ2-7; the D call may be TRBD1 or TRBD2 (5 bases each). Per germline, CDR1 SQVTM and CDR2 ANQGSEA. CDR3 length: 14 residues. V was pared by 7 bases and J by 1 base, with 17 bases between. CDR3 in DNA: TGCAGCGCCTGGGGGAGCGGCACGTCCTACGAGCAGTACTTC. The encoded protein is CSAWGSGTSYEQYF.

This chain joins TRBV11-2 and TRBJ2-1; possibly TRBD2 for D (5 bases). Per the germline V gene, CDR1 is SGHAT and CDR2 is FQNNGV. Trimming removed 4 bases from V and 1 base from J, with 14 bases in between. There are 16 residues in the CDR3. The CDR3 region is CASSSTSGRSYNEQFF. CDR3 nucleotides: TGTGCCAGCAGCTCTACCAGCGGTCGTTCCTACAATGAGCAGTTCTTC.

This sequence joins TRBV6-1 and TRBJ2-7; TRBD2 aligns across 12 bases. Per germline, CDR1 MNHNS and CDR2 SASEGT. V lost 3 bases and J lost 4; bases outside the gene matches: 4. CDR3 length equals 15 residues. The CDR3, as DNA: TGTGCCAGCAGTGACTTACTAGCGGGGGGATACGAGCAGTACTTC. This sequence encodes CASSDLLAGGYEQYF.

In its sample, this clonotype was seen a few times. The chain employs TRBV5-6 and TRBJ2-1, with 11 bases that match TRBD2. The germline gives CDR1 SGHDT, CDR2 YYEEEE. V was pared by 0 bases and J by 4 bases, with 3 bases of the junction left unmatched. The CDR3 consists of 16 residues. CDR3 bases: TGTGCCAGCAGCTTGGTTGGGACTAGCGGATACAATGAGCAGTTCTTC. Translated: CASSLVGTSGYNEQFF.

This chain links TRBV4-3 with TRBJ2-5; the D gene is possibly TRBD2 (5 bases). V shed 6 bases and J shed 4 bases, with 18 bases lying between them. The germline gives CDR1 LGHNA, CDR2 YSLEER. The CDR3 runs to 15 residues. Here the CDR3 DNA reads TGCGCCAGCAGGCGTGGGGTGGGAGTTACAGAGACCCAGTACTTC. Residues: CASRRGVGVTETQYF.

For this clonotype: Compared with germline, one end of the junction differs, possibly owing to a read error. V usage is TRBV7-6 and J usage is TRBJ1-2, with 12 bases identical to TRBD1. The length of the CDR3 is 17 residues. Germline assignment: CDR1 SGHVS and CDR2 FNYEAQ. CDR3 bases: TGTGCCAGCAGCCCCGGGACAGGGGGCAACCCTAACTATGGCGACACCTTC. Translation: CASSPGTGGNPNYGDTF.

This chain uses TRBV29-1 with TRBJ2-6, with a possible D match to TRBD1 (5 bases). The V end was cut by 6 bases, the J end by 0 bases, with 9 bases between. The germline CDR1 and CDR2 sequences are SQVTM and ANQGSEA. CDR3 length: 14 residues. The CDR3 coding sequence is TGCAGCGTCCCAGGGCACTCTGGGGCCAACGTCCTGACTTTC. It specifies CSVPGHSGANVLTF.

The rearrangement joins TRBV5-1 to TRBJ2-5; no clear D gene. This CDR3 has 13 amino acids. Germline V lookup: CDR1 SGHRS, CDR2 YFSETQ. Trimming took off 0 bases at V and 7 bases at J, with 10 bases between the two ends. The CDR3 here is CASSLALGGTQYF. The CDR3 bases are TGCGCCAGCAGCTTGGCCCTGGGTGGGACCCAGTACTTC.